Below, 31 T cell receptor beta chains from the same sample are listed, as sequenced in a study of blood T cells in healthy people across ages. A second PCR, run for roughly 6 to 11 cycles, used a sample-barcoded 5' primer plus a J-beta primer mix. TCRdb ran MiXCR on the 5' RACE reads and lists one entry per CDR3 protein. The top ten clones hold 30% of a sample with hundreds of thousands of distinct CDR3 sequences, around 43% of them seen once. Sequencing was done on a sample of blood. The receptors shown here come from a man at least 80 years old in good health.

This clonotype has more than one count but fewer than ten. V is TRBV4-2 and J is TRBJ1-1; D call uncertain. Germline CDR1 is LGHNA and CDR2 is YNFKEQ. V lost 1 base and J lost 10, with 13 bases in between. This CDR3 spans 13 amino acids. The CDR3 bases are TGTGCCAGCAGCCAAGGTGGAGTATTAAGAGCTTTCTTT. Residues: CASSQGGVLRAFF.

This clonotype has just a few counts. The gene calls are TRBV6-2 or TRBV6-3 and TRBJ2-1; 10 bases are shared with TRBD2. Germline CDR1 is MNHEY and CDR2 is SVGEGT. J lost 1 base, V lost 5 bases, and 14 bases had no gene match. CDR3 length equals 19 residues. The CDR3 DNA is TGTGCCAGCAGTGGAAGGGGACTAGCGATCACTCCTTCCTACAATGAGCAGTTCTTC. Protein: CASSGRGLAITPSYNEQFF.

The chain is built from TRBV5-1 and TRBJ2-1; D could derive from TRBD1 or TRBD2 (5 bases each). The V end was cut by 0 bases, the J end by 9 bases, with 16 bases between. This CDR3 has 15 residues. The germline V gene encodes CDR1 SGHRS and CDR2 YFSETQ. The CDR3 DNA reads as TGCGCCAGCAGCTTGGATGGGGGAGTAGAGGGTGAGCAGTTCTTC. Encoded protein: CASSLDGGVEGEQFF.

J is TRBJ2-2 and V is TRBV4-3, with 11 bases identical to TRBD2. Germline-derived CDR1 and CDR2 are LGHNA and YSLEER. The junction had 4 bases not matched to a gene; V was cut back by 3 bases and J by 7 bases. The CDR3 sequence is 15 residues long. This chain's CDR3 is CASSQLAGGNGELFF. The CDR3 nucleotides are TGCGCCAGCAGCCAGCTAGCGGGAGGTAACGGGGAGCTGTTTTTT.

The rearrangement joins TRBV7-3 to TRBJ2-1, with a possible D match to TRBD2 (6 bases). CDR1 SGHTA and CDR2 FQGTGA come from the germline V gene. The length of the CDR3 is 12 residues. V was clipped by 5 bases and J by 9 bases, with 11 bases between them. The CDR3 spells CASSPTAGEQFF. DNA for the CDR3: TGTGCCAGCAGCCCGACAGCGGGTGAGCAGTTCTTC.

CDR3 in amino acids: CASSLRMGPTDTQYF. In DNA form, the CDR3 reads TGTGCCAGCAGCTTACGGATGGGGCCCACAGATACGCAGTATTTT. V is TRBV5-4 and J is TRBJ2-3; weak D call: TRBD1 (5 bases). Germline CDR1 is SGHNT and CDR2 is YYREEE (reference sequence). V was shortened by 2 bases and J by 2 bases, with 12 bases between the two germline ends. The CDR3 totals 15 residues.

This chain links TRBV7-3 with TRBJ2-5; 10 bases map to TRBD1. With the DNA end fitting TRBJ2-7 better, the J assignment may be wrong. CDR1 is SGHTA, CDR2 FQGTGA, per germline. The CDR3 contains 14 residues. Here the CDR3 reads CASSLRQGATEQYF. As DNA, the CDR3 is TGTGCCAGCAGCTTAAGACAGGGGGCCACCGAGCAGTACTTC.

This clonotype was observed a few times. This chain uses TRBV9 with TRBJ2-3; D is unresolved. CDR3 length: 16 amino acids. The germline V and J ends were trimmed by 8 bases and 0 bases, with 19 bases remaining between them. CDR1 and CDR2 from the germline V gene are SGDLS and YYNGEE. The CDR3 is CASSELPTPSTDTQYF. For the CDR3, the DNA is TGTGCCAGTTCCGAATTGCCAACACCGAGCACAGATACGCAGTATTTT.

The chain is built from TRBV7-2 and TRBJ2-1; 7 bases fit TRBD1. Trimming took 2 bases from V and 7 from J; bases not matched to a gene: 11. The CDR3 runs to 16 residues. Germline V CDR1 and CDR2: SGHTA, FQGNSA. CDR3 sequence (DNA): TGTGCCAGCAGCTTACTCTGGGCAGGGGGTGTTAATGAGCAGTTCTTC. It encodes CASSLLWAGGVNEQFF.

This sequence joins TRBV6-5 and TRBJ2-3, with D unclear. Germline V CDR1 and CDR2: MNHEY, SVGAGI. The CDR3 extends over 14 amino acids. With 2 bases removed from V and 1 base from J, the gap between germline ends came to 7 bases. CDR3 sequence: CASSYGRRTDTQYF. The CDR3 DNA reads TGTGCCAGCAGTTACGGGCGGCGCACAGATACGCAGTATTTT.

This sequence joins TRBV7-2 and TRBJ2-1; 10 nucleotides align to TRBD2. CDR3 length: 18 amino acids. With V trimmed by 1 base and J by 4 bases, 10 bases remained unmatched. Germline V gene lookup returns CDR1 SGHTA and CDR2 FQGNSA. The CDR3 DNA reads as TGTGCCAGCAGCTTAGTGGTCTGGCTAGCGGGAGAGTACAATGAGCAGTTCTTC. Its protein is CASSLVVWLAGEYNEQFF.

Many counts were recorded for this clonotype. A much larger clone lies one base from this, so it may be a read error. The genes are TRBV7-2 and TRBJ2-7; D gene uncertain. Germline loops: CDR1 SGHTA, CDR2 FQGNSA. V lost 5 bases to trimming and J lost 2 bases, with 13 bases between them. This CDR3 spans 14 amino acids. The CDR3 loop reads CASSVGKGAYEQYF. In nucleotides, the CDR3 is TGTGCCAGCAGCGTAGGGAAGGGCGCCTACGAGCAGTACTTC.

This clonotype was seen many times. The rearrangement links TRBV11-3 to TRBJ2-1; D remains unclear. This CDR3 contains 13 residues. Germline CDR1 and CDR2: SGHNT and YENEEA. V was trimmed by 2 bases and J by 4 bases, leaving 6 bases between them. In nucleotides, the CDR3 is TGTGCCAGCAGCTTATACCCGTACAATGAGCAGTTCTTC. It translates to CASSLYPYNEQFF.

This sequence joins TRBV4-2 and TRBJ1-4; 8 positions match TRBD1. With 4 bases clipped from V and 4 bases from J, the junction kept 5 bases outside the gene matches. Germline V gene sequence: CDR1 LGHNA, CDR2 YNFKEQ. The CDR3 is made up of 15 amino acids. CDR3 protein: CASSRLQGGNEKLFF. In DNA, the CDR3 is TGTGCCAGCAGCCGGTTACAGGGGGGTAATGAAAAACTGTTTTTT.

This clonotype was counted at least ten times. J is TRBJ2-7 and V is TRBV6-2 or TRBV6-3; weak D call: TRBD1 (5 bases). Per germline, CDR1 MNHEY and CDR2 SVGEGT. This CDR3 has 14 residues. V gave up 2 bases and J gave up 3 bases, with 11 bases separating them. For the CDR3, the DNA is TGTGCCAGCAGTTACCTGGCAGGGAACTACGAGCAGTACTTC. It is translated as CASSYLAGNYEQYF.

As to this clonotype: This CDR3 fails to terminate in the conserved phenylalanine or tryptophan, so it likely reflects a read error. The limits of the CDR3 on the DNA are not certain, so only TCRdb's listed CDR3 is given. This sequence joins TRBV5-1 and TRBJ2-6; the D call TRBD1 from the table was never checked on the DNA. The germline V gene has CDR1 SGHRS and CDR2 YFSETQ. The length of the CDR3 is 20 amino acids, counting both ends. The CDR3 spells CASSKPLGRTPTSGANVLTI.

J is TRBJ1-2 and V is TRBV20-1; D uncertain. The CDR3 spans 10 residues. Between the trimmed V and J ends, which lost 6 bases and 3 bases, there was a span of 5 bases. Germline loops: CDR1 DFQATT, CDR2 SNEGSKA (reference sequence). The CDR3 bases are TGCAGTGCCCCCGACTATGGCTACACCTTC. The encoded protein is CSAPDYGYTF.

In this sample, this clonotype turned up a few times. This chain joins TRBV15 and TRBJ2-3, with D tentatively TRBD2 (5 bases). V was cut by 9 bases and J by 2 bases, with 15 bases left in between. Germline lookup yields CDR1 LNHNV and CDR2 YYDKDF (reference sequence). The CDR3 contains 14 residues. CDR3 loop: CATGTEVFTDTQYF. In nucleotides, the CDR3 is TGTGCCACAGGCACGGAGGTCTTCACAGATACGCAGTATTTT.

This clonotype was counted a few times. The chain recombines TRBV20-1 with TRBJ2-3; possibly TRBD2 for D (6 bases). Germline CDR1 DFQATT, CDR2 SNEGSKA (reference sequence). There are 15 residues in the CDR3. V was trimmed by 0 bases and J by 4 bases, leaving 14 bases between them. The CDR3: CSARDPRLGSDTQYF. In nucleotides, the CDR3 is TGCAGTGCTAGAGATCCGAGACTAGGATCAGATACGCAGTATTTT.

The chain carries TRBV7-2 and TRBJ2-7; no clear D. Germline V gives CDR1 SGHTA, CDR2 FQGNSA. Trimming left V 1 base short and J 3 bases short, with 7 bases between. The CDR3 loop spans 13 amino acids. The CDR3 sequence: CASSLGLRYEQYF. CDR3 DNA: TGTGCCAGCAGCTTAGGATTACGCTACGAGCAGTACTTC.

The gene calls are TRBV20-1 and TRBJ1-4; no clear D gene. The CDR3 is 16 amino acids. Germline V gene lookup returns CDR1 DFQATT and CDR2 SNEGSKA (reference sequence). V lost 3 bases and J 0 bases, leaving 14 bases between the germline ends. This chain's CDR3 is CSASFPLSATNEKLFF. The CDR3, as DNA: TGCAGTGCTAGTTTCCCTTTGAGCGCAACTAATGAAAAACTGTTTTTT.

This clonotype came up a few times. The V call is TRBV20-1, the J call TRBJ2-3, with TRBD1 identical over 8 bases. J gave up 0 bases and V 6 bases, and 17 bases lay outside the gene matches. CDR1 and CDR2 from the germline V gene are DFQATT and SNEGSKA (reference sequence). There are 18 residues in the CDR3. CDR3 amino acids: CSAGRTGSGSGSTDTQYF. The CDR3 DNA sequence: TGCAGTGCCGGTCGGACAGGGTCAGGGAGCGGTAGCACAGATACGCAGTATTTT.

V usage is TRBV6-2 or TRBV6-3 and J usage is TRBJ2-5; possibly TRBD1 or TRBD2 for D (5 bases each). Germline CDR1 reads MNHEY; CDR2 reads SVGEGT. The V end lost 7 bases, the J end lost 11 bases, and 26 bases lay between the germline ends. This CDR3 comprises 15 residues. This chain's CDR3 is CASIPIGTQRNEQYF. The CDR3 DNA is TGTGCCAGCATCCCGATCGGGACGCAACGCAATGAGCAGTACTTC.

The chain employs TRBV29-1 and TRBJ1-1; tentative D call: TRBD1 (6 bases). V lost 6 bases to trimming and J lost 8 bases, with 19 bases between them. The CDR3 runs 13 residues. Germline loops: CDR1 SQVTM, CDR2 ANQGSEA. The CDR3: CSVPLQGTLEAFF. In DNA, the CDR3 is TGCAGCGTCCCGCTACAGGGCACCCTCGAAGCTTTCTTT.

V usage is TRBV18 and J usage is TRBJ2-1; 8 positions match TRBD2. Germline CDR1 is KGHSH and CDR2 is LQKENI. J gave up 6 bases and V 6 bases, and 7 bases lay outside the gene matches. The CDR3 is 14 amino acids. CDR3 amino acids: CASSSGTRVNEQFF. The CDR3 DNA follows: TGTGCCAGCTCTTCTGGGACTAGGGTCAATGAGCAGTTCTTC.

Written as DNA, the CDR3 is TGCAGTGCTAAAGACCAACCGGGGCTCGGGGGCTACACCTTC. Translated, it gives CSAKDQPGLGGYTF. The V gene is TRBV20-1, the J gene TRBJ1-2, with D tentatively TRBD1 (5 bases). CDR1 and CDR2 (germline): DFQATT, SNEGSKA (reference sequence). Trimming took 4 bases from V and 8 from J, leaving 20 bases between them. The CDR3 consists of 14 residues.

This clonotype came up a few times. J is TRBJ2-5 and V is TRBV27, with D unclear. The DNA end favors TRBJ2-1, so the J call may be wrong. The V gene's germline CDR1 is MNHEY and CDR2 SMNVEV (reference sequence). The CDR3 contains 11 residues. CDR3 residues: CASSSKETQFF. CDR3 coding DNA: TGTGCCAGCAGTTCGAAAGAGACCCAGTTCTTC.

CDR3 loop: CASSLPAGLAGANVLTF. CDR3 sequence (DNA): TGTGCCAGCAGCCTCCCAGCGGGTCTGGCTGGGGCCAACGTCCTGACTTTC. This sequence joins TRBV3-1 and TRBJ2-6; perhaps TRBD2 as D (6 bases). This CDR3 contains 17 residues. Germline-derived CDR1 and CDR2 are LGHDT and YNNKEL (reference sequence). The ends were cut back, 4 bases at V and 2 bases at J, with 15 bases in the middle. Supplemented by reference TRBV3-1 and TRBJ2-6, the full variable domain reads DTAVSQTPKYLVTQMGNDKSIKCEQNLGHDTMYWYKQDSKKFLKIMFSYNNKELIINETVPNRFSPKSPDKAHLNLHINSLELGDSAVYFCASSLPAGLAGANVLTFGAGSRLTVL.

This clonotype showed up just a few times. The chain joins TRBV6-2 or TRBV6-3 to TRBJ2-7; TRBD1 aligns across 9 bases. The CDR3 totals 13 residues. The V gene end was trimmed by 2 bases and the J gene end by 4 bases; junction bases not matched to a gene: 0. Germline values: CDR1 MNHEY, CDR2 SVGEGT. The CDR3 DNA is TGTGCCAGCAGTTACGGGACAGGGTACGAGCAGTACTTC. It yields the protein CASSYGTGYEQYF.

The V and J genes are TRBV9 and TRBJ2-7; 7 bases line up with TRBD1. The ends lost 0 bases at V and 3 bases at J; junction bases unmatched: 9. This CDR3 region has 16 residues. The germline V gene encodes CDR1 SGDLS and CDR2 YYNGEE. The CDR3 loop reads CASSVVGTEHLYEQYF. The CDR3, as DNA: TGTGCCAGCAGCGTAGTGGGGACAGAGCACCTCTACGAGCAGTACTTC. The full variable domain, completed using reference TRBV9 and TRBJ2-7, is DSGVTQTPKHLITATGQRVTLRCSPRSGDLSVYWYQQSLDQGLQFLIQYYNGEERAKGNILERFSAQQFPDLHSELNLSSLELGDSALYFCASSVVGTEHLYEQYFGPGTRLTVT.

The CDR3 DNA sequence: TGCAGCGTTGCCCGGGGGGGGGTGGACACTGAAGCTTTCTTT. Amino acids: CSVARGGVDTEAFF. The chain has TRBV29-1 and TRBJ1-1; D may be TRBD1 (5 bases). The CDR3 totals 14 residues. V was cut by 4 bases and J by 3 bases, with 15 bases left in between. CDR1 is SQVTM and CDR2 is ANQGSEA in the germline V gene.